These 13 T cell receptor beta chains came from one sample sequenced in a study of STAT5B mutations in CD4+ large granular lymphocyte leukemia. The protocol was immunoSEQ multiplex PCR, while the TCRdb copy is restricted to in-frame clones and leaves out a portion. Of around 30,000 clones in the sample, around four fifths were seen once. Specimen: CD4+ T cells from blood buffy coats. Receptors originate from a human donor in good health.

The V gene is TRBV5-1, the J gene TRBJ1-4, with a weak D call TRBD1 (5 bases). Germline CDR1 and CDR2: SGHRS and YFSETQ. V dropped 0 bases and J dropped 0 bases, with 18 bases sitting between them. This CDR3 region has 19 residues. CDR3 protein: CASSLGPGKDFATNEKLFF. In DNA form, the CDR3 reads TGCGCCAGCAGCTTGGGACCAGGGAAGGATTTTGCAACTAATGAAAAACTGTTTTTT.

This chain links TRBV5-6 with TRBJ1-4; TRBD1 might be the D (5 bases). The CDR3 is 13 amino acids. Germline assignment: CDR1 SGHDT and CDR2 YYEEEE. V was shortened by 2 bases and J by 5 bases, with 7 bases between the two germline ends. CDR3 loop: CASSLRQNEKLFF. The CDR3 nucleotides read TGTGCCAGCAGCTTAAGACAGAATGAAAAACTGTTTTTT. The whole variable domain, filled in from reference TRBV5-6 and TRBJ1-4, reads DAGVTQSPTHLIKTRGQQVTLRCSPKSGHDTVSWYQQALGQGPQFIFQYYEEEERQRGNFPDRFSGHQFPNYSSELNVNALLLGDSALYLCASSLRQNEKLFFGSGTQLSVL.

The chain combines TRBV5-5 with TRBJ1-5, with 7 bases fitting TRBD1. The CDR3 extends over 14 amino acids. V lost 4 bases to trimming and J lost 4 bases; unmatched junction nucleotides: 5. Germline V gene data show CDR1 as SGHKS and CDR2 as YYEKEE (reference sequence). The chain's CDR3 is CASSPGQINQPQHF. CDR3 DNA: TGTGCCAGCAGCCCGGGACAGATTAATCAGCCCCAGCATTTT.

The chain has TRBV5-6 and TRBJ2-6; tentatively, D is TRBD2 (6 bases). There are 19 residues in the CDR3. The germline gives CDR1 SGHDT, CDR2 YYEEEE. Trimming took 7 bases from V and 0 from J, leaving 23 bases between them. The CDR3 DNA follows: TGTGCCAGCGGCTCACCTGTAGCGGCAGCCGTCTCTGGGGCCAACGTCCTGACTTTC. Protein sequence: CASGSPVAAAVSGANVLTF.

This rearrangement joins TRBV7-2 to TRBJ2-5, with TRBD2 as a possible D gene (5 bases). Per germline, CDR1 SGHTA and CDR2 FQGNSA. Trimming left V 1 base short and J 13 bases short, with 13 bases between. The CDR3 loop spans 12 amino acids. The CDR3 DNA reads as TGTGCCAGCAGCTTAGTGGCCGGGGTCGGGTACTTC. This translates into CASSLVAGVGYF.

The rearrangement uses TRBV9 and TRBJ2-1; D remains ambiguous. V gave up 0 bases and J gave up 6 bases, with 10 bases separating them. The CDR3 consists of 14 residues. Germline lookup yields CDR1 SGDLS and CDR2 YYNGEE. Here the CDR3 reads CASSVVPSTNEQFF. CDR3 bases: TGTGCCAGCAGCGTAGTCCCTAGTACCAATGAGCAGTTCTTC.

The chain has TRBV18 and TRBJ2-7; D is possibly TRBD2 (5 bases). Germline V gives CDR1 KGHSH, CDR2 LQKENI. Trimming took off 3 bases at V and 5 bases at J, with 14 bases between the two ends. CDR3 length equals 14 residues. CDR3 nucleotides: TGTGCCAGCTCACCCCCGGCCTCCGGGGACGAGCAGTACTTC. This gives the protein CASSPPASGDEQYF.

V gene TRBV5-5 combines with J gene TRBJ2-6; D may be TRBD2 (6 bases). Germline lookup yields CDR1 SGHKS and CDR2 YYEKEE (reference sequence). V shed 1 base and J shed 0 bases, with 8 bases lying between them. The length of the CDR3 is 16 residues. The CDR3 here is CASSLWGGSGANVLTF. The CDR3, as DNA: TGTGCCAGCAGCTTGTGGGGAGGCTCTGGGGCCAACGTCCTGACTTTC.

There are a few counts of this clone. The gene calls are TRBV7-6 and TRBJ2-7, with a possible D match to TRBD1 (6 bases). V was trimmed by 5 bases and J by 2 bases, leaving 10 bases between them. The CDR3 extends over 13 amino acids. Germline V gene lookup returns CDR1 SGHVS and CDR2 FNYEAQ. DNA of the CDR3: TGTGCCAGCAGCCCCGACAGGACCTACGAGCAGTACTTC. Its translation: CASSPDRTYEQYF.

The chain has TRBV7-9 and TRBJ2-3, with TRBD2 matching over 7 bases. The V segment lost 5 bases and the J segment 2 bases; nucleotides outside the gene matches: 4. Germline CDR1 is SEHNR and CDR2 is FQNEAQ (reference sequence). This CDR3 comprises 14 residues. The CDR3 loop reads CASSRDYDTDTQYF. DNA for the CDR3: TGTGCCAGCAGCAGGGACTACGACACAGATACGCAGTATTTT.

V usage is TRBV30 and J usage is TRBJ1-3, with D uncertain. This CDR3 spans 13 amino acids. V was pared by 4 bases and J by 0 bases, with 7 bases between. Looked up from germline, CDR1 is GTSNPN and CDR2 is SVGIG (reference sequence). The DNA of the CDR3 is TGTGCCTGGATCAGGAGCTCTGGAAACACCATATATTTT. Its protein is CAWIRSSGNTIYF.

The gene calls are TRBV30 and TRBJ1-5; D may be TRBD1 (5 bases). CDR1 and CDR2 (germline): GTSNPN, SVGIG (reference sequence). This CDR3 is built from 15 residues. The germline V and J ends were trimmed by 3 bases and 0 bases, with 12 bases remaining between them. The CDR3 region is CAWSKGLTSNQPQHF. In DNA, the CDR3 is TGTGCCTGGAGCAAGGGACTGACTAGCAATCAGCCCCAGCATTTT.

This clone was picked up a small number of times. J is TRBJ1-1 and V is TRBV30, with D hard to call. The CDR3 sequence is 13 residues long. With 4 bases removed from V and 2 bases from J, the gap between germline ends came to 11 bases. Germline assignment: CDR1 GTSNPN and CDR2 SVGIG (reference sequence). The CDR3 DNA reads TGTGCCTGGATATTGAACACCAACACTGAAGCTTTCTTT. Protein: CAWILNTNTEAFF.